This is a list of T cell receptor beta chains from one sample in a study of blood T cell repertoires in COVID-19. Using immunoSEQ multiplex PCR, the repertoire was profiled, and TCRdb retains in-frame clones only, with some absent. The sample contains some 160,000 clones, roughly 91% of which appear only once. Sequencing was done on a sample of peripheral blood. The receptors come from a man younger than 30 with acute or convalescent COVID-19. The CDR3 runs from the conserved cysteine through the conserved F or W. A D gene is named only where the DNA matches it firmly. Not all rows give a size; the values are once, few, many and, for expanded clones, a class.

>TRBV11-2|TRBD1|TRBJ1-5|NA
CASSATGEGDQPQHF
TGTGCCAGCAGCGCGACAGGGGAAGGCGATCAGCCCCAGCATTTT
>TRBV5-1|NA|TRBJ1-1|NA
CASSLAVGRTAEAFF
TGCGCCAGCAGCTTGGCGGTGGGGAGGACGGCTGAAGCTTTCTTT
>TRBV25-1|NA|TRBJ2-1|NA
CASSESGPSQFF
TGTGCCAGCAGTGAATCGGGTCCCTCGCAGTTCTTC
>TRBV11-3|TRBD2|TRBJ2-5|NA
CASSFSLAGGGETQYF
TGTGCCAGCAGCTTCTCACTAGCGGGAGGGGGGGAGACCCAGTACTTC
>TRBV27|NA|TRBJ1-2|NA
CASSSSGSLGYTF
TGTGCCAGCAGTTCCTCTGGGAGCCTCGGCTACACCTTC
>TRBV12-3/TRBV12-4|TRBD1|TRBJ1-2|NA
CASSLDRVTGYTF
TGTGCCAGCAGTTTGGACAGGGTAACTGGCTACACCTTC
>TRBV2|NA|TRBJ1-1|once
CASSYSGGSNTEAFF
TGTGCCAGCAGTTACTCGGGGGGATCGAACACTGAAGCTTTCTTT
>TRBV7-9|NA|TRBJ1-1|few
CASGQFEAFF
TGTGCCAGCGGGCAGTTTGAAGCTTTCTTT
>TRBV6-1|TRBD1|TRBJ1-6|NA
CASSETFTGVGNNSPLHF
TGTGCCAGCAGTGAGACATTTACAGGGGTTGGTAATAATTCACCCCTCCACTTT
>TRBV27|NA|TRBJ1-5|NA
CASSYGWTGNQPQHF
TGTGCCAGCAGTTATGGGTGGACAGGCAATCAGCCCCAGCATTTT
>TRBV6-5|TRBD2|TRBJ2-1|NA
CASVPTSGGHEQFF
TGTGCCAGCGTACCGACTAGCGGGGGCCATGAGCAGTTCTTC
>TRBV27|NA|TRBJ2-1|NA
CASSFVDGSSYNEQFF
TGTGCCAGCAGTTTCGTAGACGGGAGCTCCTACAATGAGCAGTTCTTC
>TRBV18|NA|TRBJ2-7|NA
CASSPLLGSYEQYF
TGTGCCAGCTCACCCCTACTAGGATCCTACGAGCAGTACTTC
>TRBV6-5|NA|TRBJ1-1|once
CASSYSLTGNTEAFF
TGTGCCAGCAGTTACTCCTTGACAGGGAACACTGAAGCTTTCTTT
>TRBV18|NA|TRBJ1-2|NA
CASSTWRDNYGYTF
TGTGCCAGCTCTACGTGGAGGGATAACTATGGCTACACCTTC
>TRBV30|NA|TRBJ1-4|NA
CAWGPDHGEKLFF
TGTGCCTGGGGGCCCGACCACGGTGAAAAACTGTTTTTT
>TRBV27|TRBD1|TRBJ1-2|NA
CASSSGQPGKYGYTF
TGTGCCAGCAGTTCGGGACAGCCGGGAAAGTATGGCTACACCTTC
>TRBV19|TRBD2|TRBJ2-7|NA
CASSIAPGLAGRTYEQYF
TGTGCCAGTAGTATAGCCCCGGGACTAGCGGGAAGAACCTACGAGCAGTACTTC
>TRBV19|NA|TRBJ2-7|once
CASSSRTRDYEQYF
TGTGCCAGTAGTAGTCGAACTCGTGATTACGAGCAGTACTTC
>TRBV30|NA|TRBJ2-1|NA
CALGSAGPYNEQFF
TGTGCCTTGGGGTCGGCGGGCCCCTACAATGAGCAGTTCTTC
>TRBV7-9|TRBD1|TRBJ1-6|NA
CASSWDRGVPSPLHF
TGTGCCAGCAGCTGGGACAGGGGAGTCCCTTCACCCCTCCACTTT
>TRBV25-1|TRBD1|TRBJ2-2|NA
CASSEAPGTGVSGELFF
TGTGCCAGCAGTGAGGCACCCGGGACAGGGGTGAGCGGGGAGCTGTTTTTT
>TRBV7-2|NA|TRBJ1-5|NA
CASSVTGLSNQPQHF
TGTGCCAGCAGCGTCACAGGTCTGAGCAATCAGCCCCAGCATTTT
>TRBV2|TRBD1|TRBJ1-1|NA
CASSVMMGQGTMNTEAFF
TGTGCCAGCAGTGTGATGATGGGACAGGGAACTATGAACACTGAAGCTTTCTTT
>TRBV9|NA|TRBJ1-1|NA
CASSVGGRVDTEAFF
TGTGCCAGCAGCGTAGGAGGCAGGGTGGACACTGAAGCTTTCTTT
>TRBV7-2|NA|TRBJ2-6|NA
CASSPRRGSGANVLTF
TGTGCCAGCAGTCCACGTCGGGGGTCTGGGGCCAACGTCCTGACTTTC
>TRBV9|TRBD1|TRBJ2-3|NA
CASSVTGVTDTQYF
TGTGCCAGCAGCGTAACAGGGGTCACAGATACGCAGTATTTT
>TRBV19|NA|TRBJ2-3|NA
CASSQPRDLGTDTQYF
TGTGCCAGTAGTCAACCCCGGGATCTCGGCACAGATACGCAGTATTTT
>TRBV11-2|NA|TRBJ2-7|NA
CASSLVGQLHEQYF
TGTGCCAGCAGCTTAGTTGGGCAGCTTCACGAGCAGTACTTC
>TRBV6-5|NA|TRBJ2-7|NA
CASSFSPSGPYEQYF
TGTGCCAGCAGTTTCTCCCCCAGCGGCCCCTACGAGCAGTACTTC
>TRBV6-1|NA|TRBJ1-5|few
CASSEWGGRQPQHF
TGTGCCAGCAGTGAATGGGGGGGACGTCAGCCCCAGCATTTT
>TRBV6-6|NA|TRBJ1-5|NA
CASSPKWAGWNQPQHF
TGTGCCAGCAGTCCCAAGTGGGCAGGGTGGAATCAGCCCCAGCATTTT
>TRBV4-1|NA|TRBJ1-2|NA
CASSQVRQASYGYTF
TGCGCCAGCAGCCAAGTAAGACAGGCAAGCTATGGCTACACCTTC
>TRBV5-4|TRBD1|TRBJ2-1|NA
CASSLGVAGGSYNEQFF
TGTGCCAGCAGCTTGGGGGTGGCAGGGGGCTCCTACAATGAGCAGTTCTTC
>TRBV4-1|NA|TRBJ1-5|NA
CASSQGGGVNQPQHF
TGCGCCAGCAGCCAGGGGGGAGGGGTTAATCAGCCCCAGCATTTT
>TRBV2|NA|TRBJ1-5|NA
CASSEYGTQNQPQHF
TGTGCCAGCAGTGAATATGGGACACAAAATCAGCCCCAGCATTTT